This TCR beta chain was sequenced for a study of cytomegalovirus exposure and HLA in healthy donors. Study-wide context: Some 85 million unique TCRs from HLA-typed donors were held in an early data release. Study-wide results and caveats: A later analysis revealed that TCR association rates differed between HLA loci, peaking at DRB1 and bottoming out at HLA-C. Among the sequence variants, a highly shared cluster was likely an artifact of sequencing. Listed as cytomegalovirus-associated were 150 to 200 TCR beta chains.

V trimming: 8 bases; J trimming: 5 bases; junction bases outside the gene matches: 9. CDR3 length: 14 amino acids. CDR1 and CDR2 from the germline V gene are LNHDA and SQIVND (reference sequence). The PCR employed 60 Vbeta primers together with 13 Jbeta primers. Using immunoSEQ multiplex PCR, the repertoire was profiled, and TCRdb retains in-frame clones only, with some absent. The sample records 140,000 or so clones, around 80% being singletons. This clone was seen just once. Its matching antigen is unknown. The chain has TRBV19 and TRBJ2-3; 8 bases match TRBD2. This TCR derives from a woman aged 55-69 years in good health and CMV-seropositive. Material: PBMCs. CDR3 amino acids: CASRGGRKLDTQYF. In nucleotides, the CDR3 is TGTGCCAGTCGGGGCGGGAGGAAGTTAGATACGCAGTATTTT.